Listed here are 2 T cell receptor beta chains from one sample, sequenced in a study of response to subunit inactivated influenza vaccine. MiXCR was run by TCRdb on the RT-PCR reads, yielding one entry per CDR3 protein. Found here are over 800,000 distinct CDR3 sequences, less than 25% of them singletons; the top ten hold more than 8.5%. Sequenced here: PBMCs from blood, sampled roughly 5 days after vaccination. These receptors were collected from a man aged 45-65 years who received an inactivated influenza vaccine.

As DNA, the CDR3 is TGCAGCGTAGAAAGGGACAACGTACCCTCCCAAGCTTTCTTT. Amino acid sequence: CSVERDNVPSQAFF. The chain couples TRBV29-1 to TRBJ1-1; a possible D gene is TRBD1 (6 bases). From germline, CDR1 is SQVTM and CDR2 ANQGSEA. The CDR3 runs to 14 residues. Trimming cost V 6 bases and J 9 bases, with 23 bases left between them.

This clonotype occurred a few times. The V gene is TRBV20-1, the J gene TRBJ2-1, with D possibly matching TRBD1 (6 bases). CDR1 and CDR2 from the germline V gene are DFQATT and SNEGSKA (reference sequence). The V and J ends lost 0 bases and 7 bases respectively, with 16 bases between them. This CDR3 spans 15 amino acids. The CDR3 nucleotides read TGCAGTGCTAGAGATGGCCAGCTGAGGGGGAATGAGCAGTTCTTC. It is translated as CSARDGQLRGNEQFF.